This T cell receptor beta chain was captured by sequencing in a study of T cell responses to AZD1222 COVID-19 vaccine. Broader study findings: Clonal diversity was possibly underestimated; the donors were predominantly white British and more often female. Vaccination with two AZD1222 doses was followed by a rise in Spike-specific TCR breadth and depth. Reports say nearly half of spike-specific TCRs go after unmutated variant regions. Seropositive at baseline were only a handful of AZD1222 recipients.

Turning to this clone: Its antigen is currently unknown.

The CDR3 consists of 14 residues. CDR1 and CDR2 from the germline V gene are SGHTS and YDEGEE. V lost 4 bases and J 4 bases, leaving 14 bases between the germline ends. This table comes from immunoSEQ multiplex PCR, and its TCRdb copy is limited to in-frame clones, with some not included. The profile shows approximately 140,000 clones, around 92% of them singletons. The specimen was peripheral blood, collected 28 days after the second AZD1222 dose. The V call is TRBV5-8, the J call TRBJ1-1; D may be TRBD1 (5 bases). This TCR came from an adult who received the AZD1222 COVID-19 vaccine. The CDR3 loop is CASSLGGGGTEAFF. CDR3 bases: TGTGCCAGCAGCCTCGGGGGTGGCGGCACTGAAGCTTTCTTT.